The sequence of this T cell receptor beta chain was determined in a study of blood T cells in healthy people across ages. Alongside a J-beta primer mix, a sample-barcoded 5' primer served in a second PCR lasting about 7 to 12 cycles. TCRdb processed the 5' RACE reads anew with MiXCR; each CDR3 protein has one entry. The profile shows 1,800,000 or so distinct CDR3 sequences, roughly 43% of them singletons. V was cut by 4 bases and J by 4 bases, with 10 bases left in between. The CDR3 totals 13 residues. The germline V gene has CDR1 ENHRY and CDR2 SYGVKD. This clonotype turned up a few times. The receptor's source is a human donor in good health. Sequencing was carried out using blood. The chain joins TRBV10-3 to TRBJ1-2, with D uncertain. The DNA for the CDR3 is TGTGCCATCAGTGGAACAGATCCCTATGGCTACACCTTC. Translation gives CAISGTDPYGYTF.